What follows are 12 T cell receptor beta chains derived from one specimen sequenced in a study of T cells after yellow fever vaccination. TCRdb reprocessed the 5' RACE reads via MiXCR and lists one record per CDR3 protein. The sample lists a few hundred thousand distinct CDR3 sequences; 5.5% to 8.5% were seen once. The starting material was CD4+ T cells sorted from PBMCs, obtained on the day of the yellow fever booster vaccination. The receptor source for this set is a man aged 25-40 years who received the YFV17D yellow fever vaccine.

This clonotype was recorded at least ten times. The rearrangement uses TRBV28 and TRBJ1-4, with a weak D call TRBD1 (5 bases). Germline CDR1 and CDR2: MDHEN and SYDVKM. The CDR3 runs 14 residues. Trimming took off 3 bases at V and 6 bases at J, with 11 bases between the two ends. The CDR3 DNA is TGTGCCAGCAGTTTCCCGGGGGTGGATGAAAAACTGTTTTTT. This codes for CASSFPGVDEKLFF.

The V and J genes are TRBV27 and TRBJ1-3; D might be TRBD1 (5 bases). V lost 4 bases and J 6 bases, leaving 31 bases between the germline ends. CDR3 length equals 20 residues. Germline lookup yields CDR1 MNHEY and CDR2 SMNVEV (reference sequence). CDR3 DNA sequence: TGTGCCAGCAGTTACCGGTTCGGTTCGCGCGGGGCAAATACGCTAAACACCATATATTTT. This translates into CASSYRFGSRGANTLNTIYF.

This clonotype was counted at least ten times. This chain connects TRBV5-1 to TRBJ2-5; D is unclear. Germline V gene lookup returns CDR1 SGHRS and CDR2 YFSETQ. This CDR3 comprises 14 residues. Trimming took 0 bases from V and 1 from J, leaving 7 bases between them. CDR3 nucleotide sequence: TGCGCCAGCAGCTTGGAGGGCAGCCAAGAGACCCAGTACTTC. Protein: CASSLEGSQETQYF. The full variable domain, completed using reference TRBV5-1 and TRBJ2-5, is KAGVTQTPRYLIKTRGQQVTLSCSPISGHRSVSWYQQTPGQGLQFLFEYFSETQRNKGNFPGRFSGRQFSNSRSEMNVSTLELGDSALYLCASSLEGSQETQYFGPGTRLLVL.

The table lists this clonotype with many counts. The chain joins TRBV20-1 to TRBJ2-5; tentative D call: TRBD1 (6 bases). The germline V gene encodes CDR1 DFQATT and CDR2 SNEGSKA (reference sequence). Deletions cut 5 bases from V and 1 base from J, with 11 bases between. This CDR3 is built from 13 residues. The chain's CDR3 is CSAYQDSQETQYF. The DNA of the CDR3 is TGCAGTGCTTACCAGGACAGCCAAGAGACCCAGTACTTC.

The table lists this clonotype with a few counts. The gene calls are TRBV6-2 or TRBV6-3 and TRBJ2-3; no clear D. Germline V gene data show CDR1 as MNHEY and CDR2 as SVGEGT. V was clipped by 4 bases and J by 2 bases, with 10 bases between them. The CDR3 is 14 amino acids. In nucleotides, the CDR3 is TGTGCCAGCAGTTCCCGACGGAACACAGATACGCAGTATTTT. Amino acids: CASSSRRNTDTQYF.

V is TRBV7-2 and J is TRBJ2-7; TRBD1 might be the D (6 bases). Per germline, CDR1 SGHTA and CDR2 FQGNSA. The V end lost 3 bases, the J end lost 2 bases, and 20 bases lay between the germline ends. The CDR3 extends over 17 amino acids. The CDR3: CASSFRSATGVPYEQYF. CDR3 DNA: TGTGCCAGCAGCTTTAGAAGCGCGACAGGTGTTCCCTACGAGCAGTACTTC. The full variable domain, in which reference TRBV7-2 and TRBJ2-7 provide the parts outside the CDR3, is GAGVSQSPSNKVTEKGKDVELRCDPISGHTALYWYRQSLGQGLEFLIYFQGNSAPDKSGLPSDRFSAERTGGSVSTLTIQRTQQEDSAVYLCASSFRSATGVPYEQYFGPGTRLTVT.

The table lists this clonotype with many counts. V usage is TRBV6-5 and J usage is TRBJ2-3, with D possibly matching TRBD1 (6 bases). V lost 10 bases to trimming and J lost 2 bases, with 13 bases between them. The CDR3 sequence is 13 residues long. Germline V gene lookup returns CDR1 MNHEY and CDR2 SVGAGI. The CDR3: CATQTGFTDTQYF. CDR3 bases: TGTGCCACACAGACAGGTTTCACAGATACGCAGTATTTT.

This clonotype was found a few times. This rearrangement joins TRBV19 to TRBJ2-7; D unresolved. The germline gives CDR1 LNHDA, CDR2 SQIVND (reference sequence). The ends were cut back, 3 bases at V and 9 bases at J, with 9 bases in the middle. The CDR3 sequence is 11 residues long. CDR3 protein: CASSIGRAQYF. The CDR3 coding sequence is TGTGCCAGTAGTATCGGCCGCGCGCAGTACTTC.

This clonotype was seen only a few times. The J gene is TRBJ2-1, the V gene TRBV4-2, with D perhaps matching TRBD1 or TRBD2 (5 bases each). The CDR3 contains 17 residues. Trimming pared 0 bases from V and 7 bases from J, leaving 19 bases between. Per the germline V gene, CDR1 is LGHNA and CDR2 is YNFKEQ. The CDR3 nucleotides are TGTGCCAGCAGCCAAGAAATGGGACGTCCCCGAGGGAATGAGCAGTTCTTC. Its protein product is CASSQEMGRPRGNEQFF.

Only a few counts were recorded for this clonotype. The gene calls are TRBV10-3 and TRBJ2-2; no definite D call. The V gene lost 10 bases and the J gene lost 0 bases, with 12 bases spanning the gap. The CDR3 is 14 amino acids. Looked up from germline, CDR1 is ENHRY and CDR2 is SYGVKD. CDR3 in DNA: TGTGCCACAGGACCCACAGCGAACACCGGGGAGCTGTTTTTT. Amino acid sequence: CATGPTANTGELFF.

This clonotype was counted at least ten times. V and J are TRBV5-1 and TRBJ2-1, with D perhaps matching TRBD2 (5 bases). The ends were cut back, 0 bases at V and 4 bases at J, with 11 bases in the middle. The CDR3 is made up of 15 amino acids. From germline, CDR1 is SGHRS and CDR2 YFSETQ. The CDR3 region has the DNA TGCGCCAGCAGCTTGGCGCTTGGCGGGTACAATGAGCAGTTCTTC. It is translated as CASSLALGGYNEQFF.

V usage is TRBV9 and J usage is TRBJ1-1; tentative D call: TRBD1 (6 bases). CDR1 and CDR2 from the germline V gene are SGDLS and YYNGEE. V lost 2 bases and J lost 0, with 8 bases in between. The CDR3 is 14 amino acids. CDR3 amino acids: CASSVGQMNTEAFF. CDR3 nucleotide sequence: TGTGCCAGCAGCGTGGGACAAATGAACACTGAAGCTTTCTTT.